The 12 T cell receptor beta chains in this list originate from one sample, sequenced in a study of PD-1 blockade in classical Hodgkin lymphoma. Brentuximab vedotin exposure varied among the patients, all of whom had relapsed after autologous stem cell transplantation. TCRdb keeps only in-frame clones here, not all; method: immunoSEQ multiplex PCR. The sample contains about 21,000 clones, approximately 74% of which appear only once. The material was peripheral blood mononuclear cells (PBMCs), obtained at baseline. Receptors originate from a human donor with classical Hodgkin lymphoma.

The chain uses TRBV10-1 and TRBJ2-3; 7 positions match TRBD2. V trimming: 3 bases; J trimming: 1 base; junction bases outside the gene matches: 7. There are 16 residues in the CDR3. CDR1 and CDR2 (germline): WNHNN, SYGVQD (reference sequence). The CDR3 sequence is CASSDGLAGRTDTQYF. The CDR3 region has the DNA TGCGCCAGCAGTGACGGGTTAGCGGGTCGCACAGATACGCAGTATTTT.

This chain joins TRBV25-1 and TRBJ1-1, with a possible D match to TRBD1 (5 bases). CDR1 MGHDK and CDR2 SYGVNS come from the germline V gene. Trimming left V 9 bases short and J 3 bases short, with 14 bases between. The CDR3 runs to 13 residues. The chain's CDR3 is CAREDVGHTEAFF. DNA for the CDR3: TGTGCCAGAGAGGACGTGGGGCACACTGAAGCTTTCTTT.

This clone was seen a handful of times. The gene calls are TRBV18 and TRBJ2-3; D is unclear. There are 14 residues in the CDR3. Trimming stripped 0 bases from V and 0 bases from J, with 4 bases between. CDR1 and CDR2 from the germline V gene are KGHSH and LQKENI. CDR3: CASSPPRSTDTQYF. The CDR3 DNA sequence: TGTGCCAGCTCACCACCCCGTAGCACAGATACGCAGTATTTT.

The chain uses TRBV7-7 and TRBJ1-6; D unresolved. The germline V gene encodes CDR1 SSHAT and CDR2 FNYEAQ (reference sequence). The CDR3 has 13 residues. V lost 5 bases and J lost 10, with 12 bases in between. DNA of the CDR3: TGTGCCAGCAGCCCTATAGAAGGATCACCCCTCCACTTT. Protein sequence: CASSPIEGSPLHF.

This clone was seen only once. The V gene is TRBV6-5, the J gene TRBJ1-1; no clear D gene. CDR3 length equals 14 residues. Per germline, CDR1 MNHEY and CDR2 SVGAGI. Trimming took 7 bases from V and 0 from J, leaving 12 bases between them. Here the CDR3 reads CASTRTVMNTEAFF. CDR3 in DNA: TGTGCCAGCACTCGGACGGTTATGAACACTGAAGCTTTCTTT.

This clone showed up just a few times. The chain couples TRBV28 to TRBJ1-1; 12 nucleotides match TRBD1. CDR3 size: 14 residues. Germline CDR1 MDHEN, CDR2 SYDVKM. The V gene end was trimmed by 6 bases and the J gene end by 1 base; junction bases not matched to a gene: 0. The CDR3 nucleotides are TGTGCCAGCAGGGGACAGGGGGCGAACACTGAAGCTTTCTTT. Protein: CASRGQGANTEAFF.

The V and J genes are TRBV5-1 and TRBJ1-3; weak D call: TRBD1 (6 bases). This CDR3 spans 17 amino acids. V lost 3 bases and J 2 bases, leaving 18 bases between the germline ends. Germline CDR1 SGHRS, CDR2 YFSETQ. Written as DNA, the CDR3 is TGCGCCAGCAGCTGGGGGGGCCCAGGCGGCACTGGAAACACCATATATTTT. Its translation: CASSWGGPGGTGNTIYF.

The genes are TRBV19 and TRBJ2-3, with 12 bases matching TRBD2. Per the germline V gene, CDR1 is LNHDA and CDR2 is SQIVND (reference sequence). V lost 4 bases and J lost 2; bases outside the gene matches: 7. The CDR3 runs to 17 residues. As DNA, the CDR3 is TGTGCCAGTAGTACGCGACTAGCGGGAGACCCCACAGATACGCAGTATTTT. This sequence encodes CASSTRLAGDPTDTQYF.

The genes are TRBV4-1 and TRBJ2-1; the D gene is possibly TRBD1 (6 bases). CDR1 and CDR2 (germline): MGHRA, YSYEKL. Trimming removed 2 bases from V and 8 bases from J, with 16 bases in between. The CDR3 totals 15 residues. In nucleotides, the CDR3 is TGCGCCAGCAGCCAACCGACGGGGACAAGACATGAGCAGTTCTTC. This translates into CASSQPTGTRHEQFF.

The V gene is TRBV27, the J gene TRBJ2-7; a possible D gene is TRBD1 (5 bases). The germline V gene has CDR1 MNHEY and CDR2 SMNVEV (reference sequence). There are 15 residues in the CDR3. The V and J ends lost 2 bases and 7 bases respectively, with 18 bases between them. CDR3 in DNA: TGTGCCAGCAGTTTAGCAAGTGGGGCAGGATGGGAGCAGTACTTC. Encoded protein: CASSLASGAGWEQYF.

This clone appeared a single time. V gene TRBV27 combines with J gene TRBJ1-2; weak D call: TRBD1 (6 bases). V gave up 4 bases and J gave up 8 bases, with 17 bases separating them. The length of the CDR3 is 14 residues. Germline V lookup: CDR1 MNHEY, CDR2 SMNVEV (reference sequence). The CDR3 DNA follows: TGTGCCAGCAGTTATGGTGACAGGCCCCGCGGCTACACCTTC. Translated: CASSYGDRPRGYTF.

V is TRBV5-1 and J is TRBJ1-1, with TRBD1 matching over 8 bases. The CDR3 totals 15 residues. With V trimmed by 4 bases and J by 4 bases, 9 bases remained unmatched. From germline, CDR1 is SGHRS and CDR2 YFSETQ. CDR3 residues: CASSKGQGGSTEAFF. The CDR3 coding sequence is TGCGCCAGCAGCAAAGGACAGGGCGGGAGCACTGAAGCTTTCTTT.